This TCR beta chain is drawn from a study of patients and donors after allogeneic stem cell transplantation. The table lists this clonotype with many counts. This CDR3 contains 14 residues. V dropped 2 bases and J dropped 3; count of bases not matched to a gene: 4. Germline CDR1 reads DFQATT; CDR2 reads SNEGSKA (reference sequence). TCRdb used MiXCR to reprocess the RT-PCR reads, holding one entry per CDR3 protein. The table records 87,000 or so distinct CDR3 sequences, approximately 5% of them present only once. This TCR was sampled from a human donor who was either an allogeneic HSCT recipient or a stem cell or donor lymphocyte infusion donor (not recorded which). It is not recorded whose cells these are; they may come from a transplant donor. What was sequenced was blood, either unsorted or a sorted T cell fraction (not recorded which). The chain carries TRBV20-1 and TRBJ2-1, with 7 bases identical to TRBD2. CDR3 protein: CSARKASGYNEQFF. CDR3 nucleotides: TGCAGTGCTAGAAAAGCTAGCGGCTACAATGAGCAGTTCTTC.